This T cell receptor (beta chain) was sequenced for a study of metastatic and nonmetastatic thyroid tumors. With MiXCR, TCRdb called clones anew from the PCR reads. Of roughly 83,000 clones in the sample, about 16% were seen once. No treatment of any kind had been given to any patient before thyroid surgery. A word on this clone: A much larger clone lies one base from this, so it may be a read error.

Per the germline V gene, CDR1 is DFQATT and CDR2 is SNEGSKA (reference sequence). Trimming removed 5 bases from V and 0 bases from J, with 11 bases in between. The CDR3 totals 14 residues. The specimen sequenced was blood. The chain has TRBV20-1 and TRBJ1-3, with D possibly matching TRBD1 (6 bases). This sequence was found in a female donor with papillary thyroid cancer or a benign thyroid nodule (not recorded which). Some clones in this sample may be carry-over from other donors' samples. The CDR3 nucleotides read TGCAGTGCTCCGGACAGTGCCTCTGGAAACACCATATATTTT. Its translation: CSAPDSASGNTIYF.